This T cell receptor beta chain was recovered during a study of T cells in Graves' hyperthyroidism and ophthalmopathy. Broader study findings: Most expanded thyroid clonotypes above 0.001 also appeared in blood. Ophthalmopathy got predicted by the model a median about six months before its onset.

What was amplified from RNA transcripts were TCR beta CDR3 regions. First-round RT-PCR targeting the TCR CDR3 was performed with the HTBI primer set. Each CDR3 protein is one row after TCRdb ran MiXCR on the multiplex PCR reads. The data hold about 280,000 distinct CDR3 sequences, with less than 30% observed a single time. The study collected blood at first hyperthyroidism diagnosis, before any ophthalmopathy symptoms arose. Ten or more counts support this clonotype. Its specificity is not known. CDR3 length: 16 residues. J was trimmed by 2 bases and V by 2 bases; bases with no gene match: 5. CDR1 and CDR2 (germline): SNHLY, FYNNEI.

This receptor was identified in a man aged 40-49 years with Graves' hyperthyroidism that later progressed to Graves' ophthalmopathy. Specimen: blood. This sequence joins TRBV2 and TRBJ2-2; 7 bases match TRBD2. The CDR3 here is CASSEIRGSNTGELFF. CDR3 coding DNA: TGTGCCAGCAGTGAAATCCGCGGGAGCAACACCGGGGAGCTGTTTTTT. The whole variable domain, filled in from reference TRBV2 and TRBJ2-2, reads EPEVTQTPSHQVTQMGQEVILRCVPISNHLYFYWYRQILGQKVEFLVSFYNNEISEKSEIFDDQFSVERPDGSNFTLKIRSTKLEDSAMYFCASSEIRGSNTGELFFGEGSRLTVL.